This TCR beta chain was identified during a study of T cell responses to AZD1222 COVID-19 vaccine. General study findings and limits: Clonal diversity may have been underestimated, and the donors were mostly white British, with more females than males. Researchers took repertoire samples only after the peak T cell response had come. Baseline seropositivity characterized only a handful of AZD1222 recipients. When two AZD1222 doses had been given, Spike-specific TCR breadth and depth rose.

Worth noting for this clone: The antigen is undetermined.

Profiled with immunoSEQ multiplex PCR; TCRdb holds only in-frame clones, not every one. The sample holds approximately 120,000 clones, 89% seen once. The length of the CDR3 is 15 residues. CDR1 is GTSNPN, CDR2 SVGIG, per germline (reference sequence). Between the trimmed V and J ends, which lost 3 bases and 4 bases, there was a span of 16 bases. This sample comprised peripheral blood, obtained on day 0 of AZD1222 vaccination. The chain links TRBV30 to TRBJ1-5; TRBD1 is a possible D gene (6 bases). This receptor was obtained from an adult in good health. DNA for the CDR3: TGTGCCTGGAGGATACAGGACGGGACAAATCAGCCCCAGCATTTT. Translated, it gives CAWRIQDGTNQPQHF. Looking up the rest from reference TRBV30 and TRBJ1-5 gives the full variable domain: SQTIHQWPATLVQPVGSPLSLECTVEGTSNPNLYWYRQAAGRGLQLLFYSVGIGQISSEVPQNLSASRPQDRQFILSSKKLLLSDSGFYLCAWRIQDGTNQPQHFGDGTRLSIL.